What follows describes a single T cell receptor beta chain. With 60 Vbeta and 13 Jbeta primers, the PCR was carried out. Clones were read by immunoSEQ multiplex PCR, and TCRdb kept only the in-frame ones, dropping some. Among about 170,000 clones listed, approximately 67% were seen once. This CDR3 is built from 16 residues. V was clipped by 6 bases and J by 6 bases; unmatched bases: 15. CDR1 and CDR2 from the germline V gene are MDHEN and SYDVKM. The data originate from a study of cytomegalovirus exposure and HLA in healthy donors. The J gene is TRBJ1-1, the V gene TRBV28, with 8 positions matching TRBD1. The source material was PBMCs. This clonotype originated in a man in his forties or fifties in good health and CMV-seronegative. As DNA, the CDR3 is TGTGCCAGCAGCCCACCGGGACAGGTCGCGGCCGCTGAAGCTTTCTTT. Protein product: CASSPPGQVAAAEAFF.